This TCR beta chain derives from a study of early T cells in non-severe SARS-CoV-2 infection. TCRdb reprocessed the 5' RACE reads via MiXCR and lists one record per CDR3 protein. The data contain 11,000 or so distinct CDR3 sequences, around 5% of them singletons. This CDR3 spans 17 amino acids. After removal of 5 bases from V and 3 bases from J, the junction contained 15 bases not matched to a gene. Germline assignment: CDR1 SGHRS and CDR2 YFSETQ. This clonotype has a count of ten or more. Sequencing was carried out using whole blood. This chain uses TRBV5-1 with TRBJ2-3, with 7 bases fitting TRBD2. This sequence originates from an adult who was a healthcare worker with PCR-confirmed SARS-CoV-2 infection or an uninfected control (not recorded which). CDR3 bases: TGCGCCAGCAGTCATCGCTCGGGCCGCGGGGGAACAGATACGCAGTATTTT. This encodes CASSHRSGRGGTDTQYF. Filled out from reference TRBV5-1 and TRBJ2-3, the complete variable domain reads KAGVTQTPRYLIKTRGQQVTLSCSPISGHRSVSWYQQTPGQGLQFLFEYFSETQRNKGNFPGRFSGRQFSNSRSEMNVSTLELGDSALYLCASSHRSGRGGTDTQYFGPGTRLTVL.